Listed below are T cell receptor beta chains from one sample, sequenced in a study of T cells after yellow fever vaccination. Via MiXCR, TCRdb re-called the 5' RACE reads, giving one row per CDR3 protein. The table has a few hundred thousand distinct CDR3 sequences, approximately 8% seen once; the top ten hold around 3.1%. This material consisted of CD4+ T cells sorted from PBMCs, taken 5 days after the yellow fever booster vaccination. Every receptor here comes from a man aged 18-30 years who received the YFV17D yellow fever vaccine. The CDR3 runs from the conserved cysteine through the conserved F or W. D genes are given only for firm matches. Expanded clones get a size class; other rows say once, few or many, or leave the size out.

TRBV11-2,.,TRBJ1-2,.,CASSLILIDGYTF,TGTGCCAGCAGCTTAATCCTAATCGATGGCTACACCTTC
TRBV7-2,.,TRBJ1-2,few,CASSLVGTGSYTF,TGTGCCAGCAGCTTAGTAGGAACGGGATCCTACACCTTC
TRBV29-1,TRBD1,TRBJ2-2,.,CSVGEGAGTGELFF,TGCAGCGTTGGAGAGGGGGCGGGCACCGGGGAGCTGTTTTTT
TRBV9,TRBD2,TRBJ2-3,.,CASSVAGGATDTQYF,TGTGCCAGCAGCGTCGCGGGGGGCGCCACAGATACGCAGTATTTT
TRBV4-1,TRBD2,TRBJ2-5,many,CASSRGLAGEETQYF,TGCGCCAGCAGCCGCGGGCTAGCGGGGGAAGAGACCCAGTACTTC
TRBV4-1,.,TRBJ2-1,many,CASSHRLNSYNEQFF,TGCGCCAGCAGCCACCGACTGAATTCCTACAATGAGCAGTTCTTC
TRBV25-1,.,TRBJ2-5,.,CASSEEKETQYF,TGTGCCAGCAGTGAGGAGAAAGAGACCCAGTACTTC
TRBV6-2/TRBV6-3,TRBD1,TRBJ1-5,many,CASRLQGARPQHF,TGTGCCAGCAGGCTACAGGGGGCTCGGCCCCAGCATTTT
TRBV20-1,.,TRBJ1-5,.,CSASDPRQGNQPQHF,TGCAGTGCCAGTGATCCTCGACAGGGCAATCAGCCCCAGCATTTT
TRBV5-1,.,TRBJ1-2,.,CASSLRDGYGYTF,TGCGCCAGCAGCTTGCGGGACGGTTATGGCTACACCTTC
TRBV7-3,.,TRBJ1-6,few,CASSLNVPGGPAEYNSPLHF,TGTGCCAGCAGCTTAAATGTTCCGGGGGGCCCTGCCGAATATAATTCACCCCTCCACTTT
TRBV4-3,.,TRBJ1-5,.,CASSQDTHQPQHF,TGCGCCAGCAGCCAAGATACCCATCAGCCCCAGCATTTT
TRBV7-9,TRBD1,TRBJ2-3,.,CASSVDRGYTDTQYF,TGTGCCAGCAGCGTCGACAGGGGATACACAGATACGCAGTATTTT
TRBV5-1,.,TRBJ2-3,few,CASSPQINTDTQYF,TGCGCCAGCAGCCCACAGATTAACACAGATACGCAGTATTTT
TRBV4-2,.,TRBJ1-2,.,CASSQDGTGDGYGYTF,TGTGCCAGCAGCCAAGATGGGACGGGGGATGGCTATGGCTACACCTTC
TRBV6-6,TRBD1,TRBJ2-7,many,CASSYSTGGAYEQYF,TGTGCCAGCAGTTACTCGACAGGGGGAGCCTACGAGCAGTACTTC
TRBV4-1,TRBD1,TRBJ2-5,many,CASSGPGQRETQYF,TGCGCCAGCAGCGGCCCGGGACAGAGAGAGACCCAGTACTTC
TRBV7-2,.,TRBJ2-5,few,CASTYGGETQYF,TGTGCCAGCACCTACGGCGGGGAGACCCAGTACTTC
TRBV9,.,TRBJ2-6,many,CASSVGGSGANVLTF,TGTGCCAGCAGCGTCGGGGGCTCTGGGGCCAACGTCCTGACTTTC
TRBV9,TRBD2,TRBJ2-5,few,CASSVVASGGQETQYF,TGTGCCAGCAGCGTAGTGGCTAGCGGGGGCCAAGAGACCCAGTACTTC
TRBV23-1,.,TRBJ2-1,.,CASSQYEPSHVVCCFFF,TGCGCCAGCAGTCAATATGAGCCTAGCCACGTGGTGTGTTGTTTCTTCTTC
TRBV7-2,TRBD2,TRBJ2-1,.,CASSRTSAYNEQFF,TGTGCCAGCAGCCGGACTAGCGCATACAATGAGCAGTTCTTC
TRBV11-2,.,TRBJ2-1,few,CASSPLGGAVDEQFF,TGTGCCAGCAGCCCGTTGGGGGGGGCAGTCGATGAGCAGTTCTTC
TRBV20-1,TRBD1,TRBJ2-2,.,CSARPGQGFTGELFF,TGCAGTGCTAGACCGGGACAGGGTTTCACCGGGGAGCTGTTTTTT
TRBV20-1,.,TRBJ2-4,many,CSAGPQATAKNIQYF,TGCAGTGCTGGGCCCCAAGCGACAGCCAAAAACATTCAGTACTTC
TRBV6-2/TRBV6-3,TRBD1,TRBJ1-6,many,CASSYRRPGQGSGSYNSPLHF,TGTGCCAGCAGTTACCGAAGACCGGGACAGGGGTCTGGCTCCTATAATTCACCCCTCCACTTT
TRBV7-2,.,TRBJ1-2,many,CASSLAVSEGYTF,TGTGCCAGCAGCTTAGCGGTCAGTGAAGGCTACACCTTC
TRBV18,TRBD1,TRBJ2-3,many,CASSRQGATDTQYF,TGTGCCAGCTCAAGGCAGGGGGCGACAGATACGCAGTATTTT
TRBV2,.,TRBJ2-2,.,CASSEEAPGELFF,TGTGCCAGCAGTGAAGAAGCCCCCGGGGAGCTGTTTTTT
TRBV12-3/TRBV12-4,.,TRBJ2-5,few,CASSLFGGANQETQYF,TGTGCCAGCAGTTTGTTTGGGGGGGCAAACCAAGAGACCCAGTACTTC
TRBV18,.,TRBJ2-2,few,CASSPEVATNTGELFF,TGTGCCAGCTCACCAGAGGTGGCTACGAACACCGGGGAGCTGTTTTTT
TRBV10-3,.,TRBJ1-2,.,CAISETGGAGGYTF,TGTGCCATCAGTGAAACAGGTGGAGCAGGGGGCTACACCTTC
TRBV24-1,TRBD2,TRBJ2-1,many,CATRGGDYNEQFF,TGTGCCACACGCGGGGGGGATTACAATGAGCAGTTCTTC
TRBV5-1,.,TRBJ2-3,many,CASSYSPSSTDTQYF,TGCGCCAGCAGCTACTCCCCCTCTAGCACAGATACGCAGTATTTT
TRBV6-6,TRBD2,TRBJ2-3,few,CASSYSGASGDGDTQYF,TGTGCCAGCAGTTACTCGGGAGCTAGCGGGGATGGGGATACGCAGTATTTT
TRBV20-1,.,TRBJ1-6,many,CSAIREANSPLHF,TGCAGTGCTATCCGGGAGGCTAATTCACCCCTCCACTTT
TRBV20-1,TRBD1,TRBJ2-1,.,CSARDPQDRGHYNEQFF,TGCAGTGCTAGAGACCCACAAGACAGGGGCCACTACAATGAGCAGTTCTTC
TRBV7-2,TRBD2,TRBJ2-5,many,CASSSSRYGMTSGGETQYF,TGTGCCAGCAGCTCTTCTCGTTATGGGATGACTAGCGGGGGTGAGACCCAGTACTTC
TRBV7-2,.,TRBJ1-5,.,CASSPRTPDLYSNQPQHF,TGTGCCAGCAGCCCCCGGACACCCGACCTCTATAGCAATCAGCCCCAGCATTTT
TRBV29-1,TRBD2,TRBJ2-1,few,CSDLTGGRYNEQFF,TGCAGCGACTTAACGGGGGGGCGGTACAATGAGCAGTTCTTC